These T cell receptor beta chains were read from a single sample in a study of Tregs in tolerant kidney transplant recipients. Measured with immunoSEQ multiplex PCR; TCRdb has only the in-frame clones, and not every one. Of tens of thousands of clones listed, 95% to 98% are singletons. The input for sequencing was Tregs from blood, taken before the transplant. Receptors were obtained from a human donor who received a combined kidney and bone marrow transplant. CDR3s include the opening cysteine and the closing phenylalanine or tryptophan. D genes are given only for firm matches. For some rows the clone size is stated as once, few or many, or as a class when expanded; others skip it.

V gene,clone size,D gene,J gene,CDR3 DNA,CDR3 protein
TRBV7-3,.,TRBD2,TRBJ2-5,TGTGCCAGCAGTTTCAGCGGGGGGGCCGGGGAGACCCAGTACTTC,CASSFSGGAGETQYF
TRBV7-2,.,TRBD1,TRBJ2-7,TGTGCCAGCAGCCGTCCAGGGGGCTCCTACGAGCAGTACTTC,CASSRPGGSYEQYF
TRBV30,.,TRBD2,TRBJ2-1,TGTGCCTGGAGCCTAGGACTAGTAGTCAATGAGCAGTTCTTC,CAWSLGLVVNEQFF
TRBV11-2,once,TRBD2,TRBJ2-1,TGTGCCAGCAGCTTTCGGACTAGCGGGAGCCACAATGAGCAGTTCTTC,CASSFRTSGSHNEQFF
TRBV30,.,.,TRBJ1-5,TGTGCCTTTCAGGGGCATAGCAATCAGCCCCAGCATTTT,CAFQGHSNQPQHF
TRBV15,.,.,TRBJ1-5,TGTGCCACCAGCTCACAGGTCCCCGGGCAGCCCCAGCATTTT,CATSSQVPGQPQHF
TRBV7-2,.,.,TRBJ1-2,TGTGCCAGCAGCTTAGGACCGGGATTTAACTATGGCTACACCTTC,CASSLGPGFNYGYTF
TRBV2,once,TRBD2,TRBJ2-7,TGTGCCAGCAGTGGGGGACTAGCGGGAGACTACGAGCAGTACTTC,CASSGGLAGDYEQYF
TRBV7-9,.,.,TRBJ2-7,TGTGCCAGCAGCCTCTCCGCGGGTGAGCGGGCGACCTACGAGCAGTACTTC,CASSLSAGERATYEQYF
TRBV7-2,.,TRBD1,TRBJ1-2,TGTGCCAGCAGCCGGACAGGGGGCCCCTATGGCTACACCTTC,CASSRTGGPYGYTF
TRBV5-1,.,.,TRBJ2-7,TGCGCCAGCAGCTGGGGCCTGATTACTTACGAGCAGTACTTC,CASSWGLITYEQYF
TRBV5-4,.,.,TRBJ1-2,TGTGCCAGCAGCTTGGGCCAGGCCAGCTATGGCTACACCTTC,CASSLGQASYGYTF
TRBV5-1,.,.,TRBJ1-1,TGCGCCAGCAGCTTGGCAGGGGCGCACACTGAAGCTTTCTTT,CASSLAGAHTEAFF
TRBV5-1,.,.,TRBJ2-3,TGCGCCAGCAGGGAGGCGGATACGCAGTATTTT,CASREADTQYF
TRBV6-4,.,.,TRBJ2-2,TGTGCCAGCCGGAACGGGGTCGGGACCGGGGAGCTGTTTTTT,CASRNGVGTGELFF
TRBV18,.,.,TRBJ2-7,TGTGCCAGCTTCCAGGGTTTAGGGTACGAGCAGTACTTC,CASFQGLGYEQYF
TRBV11-3,.,.,TRBJ2-3,TGTGCCAGCAGCCTCAATCAGGACAGCGCTTCGCAGTATTTT,CASSLNQDSASQYF
TRBV28,once,.,TRBJ1-2,TGTGCCAGCAGATCGGGGATCGTAGCTAACTATGGCTACACCTTC,CASRSGIVANYGYTF
TRBV4-2,few,.,TRBJ1-1,TGTGCCAGCAGCCAAGAATCGATTGCGTTTGATGCTTTCTTT,CASSQESIAFDAFF
TRBV14,.,.,TRBJ1-2,TGTGCCAGCAGTCCGTCTAACTATGGCTACACCTTC,CASSPSNYGYTF
TRBV6-6,.,TRBD1,TRBJ2-5,TGTGCCAGCAGCAAGACAGGGCGGTACCAAGAGACCCAGTACTTC,CASSKTGRYQETQYF
TRBV18,.,TRBD1,TRBJ1-2,TGTGCCAGCTCACCAAGGACAGGGGGCCTCTATGGCTACACCTTC,CASSPRTGGLYGYTF
TRBV14,.,TRBD2,TRBJ2-7,TGTGCCAGCAGCCGAAGGACTAGCGGGGCCTACGAGCAGTACTTC,CASSRRTSGAYEQYF
TRBV11-3,.,TRBD2,TRBJ2-1,TGTGCCAGCAGCCCGACTAGCGACGAGCAGTTCTTC,CASSPTSDEQFF
TRBV5-1,.,TRBD2,TRBJ2-1,TGCGCCAGCAGTCGGACTAGCGGGAACAATGAGCAGTTCTTC,CASSRTSGNNEQFF
TRBV28,.,TRBD2,TRBJ2-1,TGTGCCAGCAGTCCCCCCGGGGGGTCCTACAATGAGCAGTTCTTC,CASSPPGGSYNEQFF
TRBV5-6,.,TRBD2,TRBJ2-2,TGTGCCAGCAGCTTGGGGCTAGCGGGAGACCCCGGGGAGCTGTTTTTT,CASSLGLAGDPGELFF
TRBV15,.,.,TRBJ2-7,TGTGCCACCAGCAGAGATGAGGGGGTCACCTACGAGCAGTACTTC,CATSRDEGVTYEQYF
TRBV2,.,.,TRBJ2-2,TGTGCCAGCAGGGCGGGGAGCGGCACCGGGGAGCTGTTTTTT,CASRAGSGTGELFF
TRBV5-1,.,TRBD1,TRBJ2-2,TGCGCCAGCAGCTCGACAGGGGGGCCCGGGGAGCTGTTTTTT,CASSSTGGPGELFF
TRBV14,once,.,TRBJ2-2,TGTGCCAGCAGCCCCTTGGGGGGAAGGGTCACCGGGGAGCTGTTTTTT,CASSPLGGRVTGELFF
TRBV7-2,.,.,TRBJ1-1,TGTGCCAGCAGCTTAATCCCGGTTCTCCCCGCGGATAGCACTGAAGCTTTCTTT,CASSLIPVLPADSTEAFF
TRBV30,once,.,TRBJ2-2,TGTGCCTGGAGTGAACTTAAGAACACCGGGGAGCTGTTTTTT,CAWSELKNTGELFF
TRBV4-1,.,TRBD2,TRBJ2-7,TGCGCCAGCAGCCCATCCTATATAGCGGGGATCTCCTACGAGCAGTACTTC,CASSPSYIAGISYEQYF
TRBV21-1,.,.,TRBJ1-4,TGTGCCAGCAGCAAAGGCCGGGGGAAACTGTTTTTT,CASSKGRGKLFF
TRBV7-2,.,.,TRBJ1-2,TGTGCCAGCAGCTTAGTCGGACAGCGAAACTATGGCTACACCTTC,CASSLVGQRNYGYTF
TRBV5-1,.,TRBD1,TRBJ1-2,TGCGCCAGCAGCCAACAGGGGGGAGCTTATCTTGGCTACACCTTC,CASSQQGGAYLGYTF
TRBV19,.,.,TRBJ2-6,TGTGCCAGTACCTTCTCTGGGGCCAACGTCCTGACTTTC,CASTFSGANVLTF
TRBV4-3,.,.,TRBJ2-4,TGCGCCAGCAGCCAAGACCAGTCCATATCTCAGTACTTC,CASSQDQSISQYF
TRBV30,.,.,TRBJ1-5,TGTGCCTGGAGTGGCGGGGGTGGCAATCAGCCCCAGCATTTT,CAWSGGGGNQPQHF
TRBV5-1,.,TRBD1,TRBJ2-2,TGCGCCAGCAGCTTACAGGGGGACACCGGGGAGCTGTTTTTT,CASSLQGDTGELFF
TRBV5-1,.,TRBD2,TRBJ2-1,TGCGCCAGCAGAGAACTAGCGGATTACAATGAGCAGTTCTTC,CASRELADYNEQFF
TRBV29-1,.,TRBD2,TRBJ2-2,TGCAGCGTTGAACTAGCGGGAAGCACCGGGGAGCTGTTTTTT,CSVELAGSTGELFF
TRBV19,.,TRBD2,TRBJ2-2,TGTGCCAGTGGGCTCCTAGCGGGAGGATGGGCCGGGGAGCTGTTTTTT,CASGLLAGGWAGELFF
TRBV14,.,.,TRBJ1-2,TGTGCCAGCAGCCAAGATCCCCTGTTAGGCTACACCTTC,CASSQDPLLGYTF
TRBV18,.,TRBD2,TRBJ2-5,TGTGCCAGCTCACGGACTAGCGGGGGTGAGACCCAGTACTTC,CASSRTSGGETQYF
TRBV5-4,.,TRBD2,TRBJ2-1,TGTGCCAGCAGCTTGTTAACGGGGGGCTACAATGAGCAGTTCTTC,CASSLLTGGYNEQFF
TRBV7-2,.,.,TRBJ2-1,TGTGCCAGCAGCCCTAGGCCCTACAATGAGCAGTTCTTC,CASSPRPYNEQFF
TRBV7-2,.,TRBD1,TRBJ2-5,TGTGCCAGCAGCCCCCAGGGGGCCGGGCAAGAGACCCAGTACTTC,CASSPQGAGQETQYF
TRBV5-6,.,TRBD2,TRBJ2-7,TGTGCCAGCAGCTTGAGGCTAGCGGTCTACGAGCAGTACTTC,CASSLRLAVYEQYF
TRBV14,.,TRBD2,TRBJ2-7,TGTGCCAGCAGCCGAGGTAGCGGGAGACTCTACGAGCAGTACTTC,CASSRGSGRLYEQYF